This TCR beta chain was recorded in a study of T cell changes during pregnancy in multiple sclerosis. Profiled with immunoSEQ multiplex PCR; TCRdb holds only in-frame clones, not every one. The sample consists of around 130,000 clones, about 96% of them appearing once. V gave up 1 base and J gave up 0 bases, with 10 bases separating them. This CDR3 is 16 amino acids long. Germline CDR1 is SGHRS and CDR2 is YFSETQ. The rearrangement uses TRBV5-1 and TRBJ2-2; D unresolved. This sequence originates from a female donor with multiple sclerosis, enrolled in a pregnancy study. This material consisted of peripheral blood, taken after pregnancy. In DNA, the CDR3 is TGCGCCAGCAGCTTGTTGTCCCTCGCGAACACCGGGGAGCTGTTTTTT. Protein: CASSLLSLANTGELFF.